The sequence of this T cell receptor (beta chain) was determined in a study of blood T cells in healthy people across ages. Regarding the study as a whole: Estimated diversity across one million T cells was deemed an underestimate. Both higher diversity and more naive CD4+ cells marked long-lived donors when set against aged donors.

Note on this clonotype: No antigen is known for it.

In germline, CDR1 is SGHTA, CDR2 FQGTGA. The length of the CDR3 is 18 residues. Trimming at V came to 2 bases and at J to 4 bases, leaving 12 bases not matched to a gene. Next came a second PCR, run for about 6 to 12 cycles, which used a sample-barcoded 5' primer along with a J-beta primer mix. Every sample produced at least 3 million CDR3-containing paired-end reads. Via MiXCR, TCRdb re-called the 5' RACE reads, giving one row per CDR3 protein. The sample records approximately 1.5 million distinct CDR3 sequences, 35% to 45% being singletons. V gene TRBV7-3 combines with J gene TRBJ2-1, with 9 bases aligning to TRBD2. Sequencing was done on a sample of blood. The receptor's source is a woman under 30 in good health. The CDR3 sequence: CASSLALLAGEKYNEQFF. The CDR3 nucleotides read TGTGCCAGCAGCTTAGCCCTATTAGCGGGAGAGAAGTACAATGAGCAGTTCTTC.